This TCR beta chain was sequenced for a study of T cells in Graves' hyperthyroidism and ophthalmopathy. Study in general: Staff took peripheral blood when the initial diagnosis was made, before any treatment began. Regarding the study as a whole: Ophthalmopathy and stable hyperthyroidism were separated by a 13 V-J model.

Germline CDR1 reads MNHEY; CDR2 reads SVGEGT. CDR3 size: 18 residues. The ends were cut back, 0 bases at V and 0 bases at J, with 15 bases in the middle. Ophthalmopathy patients had moderate-to-severe active disease, CAS ≥3, NOSPECS ≥4, and disease duration under 3 months. The CDR3 regions of TCR beta were amplified from RNA transcripts. Using the HTBI primer set, a first-round RT-PCR was run on the TCR CDR3. One entry per CDR3 protein, called by TCRdb with MiXCR from the multiplex PCR reads. This table has about 600,000 distinct CDR3 sequences, 14% appearing once. Ten or more counts support this clonotype. The antigen remains undetermined.

Source material: blood. The chain couples TRBV6-2 or TRBV6-3 to TRBJ1-5; tentative D call: TRBD1 (6 bases). The TCR sequence derives from a woman aged 18-30 years with Graves' ophthalmopathy. As DNA, the CDR3 is TGTGCCAGCAGTTACTCACGGGGCGGACAGTTTAGCAATCAGCCCCAGCATTTT. It specifies CASSYSRGGQFSNQPQHF.